A selection of T cell receptor beta chains follows, all from one sample in a study of early T cells in non-severe SARS-CoV-2 infection. TCRdb independently ran MiXCR on the 5' RACE reads; one entry per CDR3 protein. The repertoire has about 35,000 distinct CDR3 sequences, less than 6% of them found once; the top ten carry roughly 4%. The sample here was whole blood, taken at baseline. These TCRs come from an adult who was a healthcare worker with PCR-confirmed SARS-CoV-2 infection or an uninfected control (not recorded which). Each CDR3 is given with its conserved first and last residue. A D gene is named only where the DNA matches it firmly. The size of a clone is reported for some rows only, either as once, few or many, or as a class for expanded clones.

clone_size	d_call	j_call	v_call	cdr3_aa	cdr3_nt
many	-	TRBJ1-1	TRBV5-1	CASSFSKTGSEAFF	TGCGCCAGCAGTTTTTCAAAAACAGGGTCTGAAGCTTTCTTT
many	-	TRBJ1-5	TRBV4-1	CASSHGGRQPQHF	TGCGCCAGCAGCCATGGAGGGCGGCAGCCCCAGCATTTT
-	TRBD2	TRBJ2-3	TRBV20-1	CSAPTSGTDTQYF	TGCAGTGCCCCGACTAGCGGCACAGATACGCAGTATTTT
many	TRBD1	TRBJ1-4	TRBV6-6	CASQTGPPEKLFF	TGTGCCAGCCAGACAGGGCCTCCCGAAAAACTGTTTTTT
-	-	TRBJ1-3	TRBV7-2	CASSIRSYGTVSGNTIYF	TGTGCCAGCAGCATTAGGAGCTACGGGACCGTTTCTGGAAACACCATATATTTT
many	-	TRBJ1-1	TRBV5-4	CASSPIRGTEAFF	TGTGCCAGCAGCCCGATAAGAGGCACTGAAGCTTTCTTT
many	-	TRBJ2-6	TRBV18	CASSGYGGSSGANVLTF	TGTGCCAGCTCTGGATACGGAGGGAGCTCTGGGGCCAACGTCCTGACTTTC
-	-	TRBJ1-6	TRBV7-9	CASSLRGGPNSPLHF	TGTGCCAGCAGCTTACGAGGGGGGCCCAATTCACCCCTCCACTTT
-	-	TRBJ2-3	TRBV7-2	CASSLGQSGTDTQYF	TGTGCCAGCAGCTTAGGACAGTCCGGGACAGATACGCAGTATTTT
few	-	TRBJ2-7	TRBV12-3/TRBV12-4	CASSYRGTKAYEQYF	TGTGCCAGCAGTTACCGAGGCACCAAGGCCTACGAGCAGTACTTC
many	TRBD1	TRBJ1-4	TRBV7-6	CASSLGTGHEKLFF	TGTGCCAGCAGCTTAGGGACAGGACATGAAAAACTGTTTTTT
many	-	TRBJ2-7	TRBV3-1	CASSQESLTRGEQYF	TGTGCCAGCAGCCAAGAATCCCTTACTAGGGGCGAGCAGTACTTC
-	-	TRBJ2-1	TRBV7-6	CASGVGSGNEQFF	TGTGCCAGTGGGGTGGGATCCGGGAATGAGCAGTTCTTC
many	-	TRBJ2-1	TRBV6-5	CASSYEGGAAYNEQFF	TGTGCCAGCAGTTACGAGGGGGGGGCGGCATACAATGAGCAGTTCTTC
many	-	TRBJ2-3	TRBV18	CASSPDGYTQYF	TGTGCCAGCTCACCAGATGGATATACGCAGTATTTT
many	TRBD1	TRBJ2-1	TRBV9	CASSAQLRTGRTHNEQFF	TGTGCCAGCAGCGCCCAGCTTAGGACAGGGAGGACGCACAATGAGCAGTTCTTC
many	TRBD1	TRBJ2-4	TRBV7-9	CASSSLTGGKNIQYF	TGTGCCAGCAGCTCGCTGACAGGGGGCAAAAACATTCAGTACTTC
many	TRBD1	TRBJ1-2	TRBV19	CASSSGTGLYFGYTF	TGTGCCAGTTCGTCCGGGACAGGGCTTTATTTTGGCTACACCTTC
many	TRBD2	TRBJ2-1	TRBV29-1	CSVDGTSGRAWEQFF	TGCAGCGTTGATGGGACTAGCGGGAGGGCCTGGGAGCAGTTCTTC
many	TRBD1	TRBJ1-1	TRBV6-5	CASSYSPTGMNTEAFF	TGTGCCAGCAGTTATTCCCCGACAGGGATGAACACTGAAGCTTTCTTT
many	TRBD2	TRBJ2-2	TRBV20-1	CSARGLPNTGELFF	TGCAGTGCTAGGGGACTACCTAACACCGGGGAGCTGTTTTTT
few	-	TRBJ1-4	TRBV3-1	CASRSRLNEKLFF	TGTGCCAGCAGGAGTCGACTTAATGAAAAACTGTTTTTT
many	-	TRBJ2-7	TRBV12-3/TRBV12-4	CASSFEKGINHEQYF	TGTGCCAGCAGTTTCGAAAAGGGTATTAACCACGAGCAGTACTTC
many	-	TRBJ2-2	TRBV5-6	CASSWTLIANTGELFF	TGTGCCAGCAGCTGGACACTGATCGCGAACACCGGGGAGCTGTTTTTT
many	-	TRBJ2-1	TRBV9	CASSARGNEQFF	TGTGCCAGCAGCGCCCGGGGCAATGAGCAGTTCTTC
many	-	TRBJ2-7	TRBV27	CASSLQDRWFYEQYF	TGTGCCAGCAGTTTACAGGATCGCTGGTTTTACGAGCAGTACTTC
many	TRBD1	TRBJ2-6	TRBV12-3/TRBV12-4	CASSTGQGLRISGANVLTF	TGTGCCAGCAGTACAGGACAGGGTCTCAGAATCTCTGGGGCCAACGTCCTGACTTTC
many	TRBD2	TRBJ2-1	TRBV20-1	CSARSRGRAVALSYNEQFF	TGCAGTGCCAGGTCGCGGGGGAGGGCGGTTGCCCTCTCCTACAATGAGCAGTTCTTC
-	TRBD2	TRBJ2-2	TRBV7-6	CASSLSTLAGDTGELFF	TGTGCCAGCAGCTTATCGACTCTAGCGGGAGACACCGGGGAGCTGTTTTTT
many	TRBD1	TRBJ1-6	TRBV27	CASSFRQGYSPLHF	TGTGCCAGCAGTTTCCGACAGGGTTATTCACCCCTCCACTTT
many	-	TRBJ2-7	TRBV7-2	CASSLNRLIDEQYF	TGTGCCAGCAGCTTAAACAGGCTAATCGACGAGCAGTACTTC
many	TRBD2	TRBJ2-7	TRBV6-6	CASKQTGGAGEQYF	TGTGCCAGCAAGCAAACGGGGGGTGCCGGCGAGCAGTACTTC
many	-	TRBJ1-1	TRBV11-2	CASSYLGNTEAFF	TGTGCCAGCAGCTATCTAGGGAACACTGAAGCTTTCTTT
many	TRBD2	TRBJ2-2	TRBV6-2/TRBV6-3	CASSPRTSGVRELFF	TGTGCCAGCAGTCCGCGGACTAGCGGGGTGAGGGAGCTGTTTTTT
many	-	TRBJ1-5	TRBV7-2	CASSSTDRNSNQPQHF	TGTGCCAGCAGCTCAACCGACAGGAATAGCAATCAGCCCCAGCATTTT
many	-	TRBJ1-5	TRBV19	CASSVSRQPQHF	TGTGCCAGTAGTGTTTCCCGTCAGCCCCAGCATTTT
many	-	TRBJ1-2	TRBV20-1	CSARRPLDYGYTF	TGCAGTGCTAGACGCCCACTTGACTATGGCTACACCTTC
many	-	TRBJ2-6	TRBV6-5	CASRSRGSPGANVLTF	TGTGCCAGCAGGTCCAGAGGGTCCCCTGGGGCCAACGTCCTGACTTTC
many	-	TRBJ1-2	TRBV25-1	CASSPLWVGNGYTF	TGTGCCAGCAGTCCACTCTGGGTGGGAAATGGCTACACCTTC
-	-	TRBJ1-1	TRBV6-5	CASSPDPGTKNTEAFF	TGTGCCAGCAGTCCCGACCCCGGGACAAAGAACACTGAAGCTTTCTTT
many	-	TRBJ2-7	TRBV7-6	CASSAYSYEQYF	TGTGCCAGCAGCGCTTATTCCTACGAGCAGTACTTC
many	-	TRBJ2-7	TRBV7-9	CASSAGTYEQYF	TGTGCCAGCAGCGCAGGGACCTACGAGCAGTACTTC
many	TRBD1	TRBJ1-2	TRBV7-2	CASTLDRGSRDYTF	TGTGCCAGCACCCTGGACAGGGGGTCCCGGGACTACACCTTC
many	-	TRBJ2-7	TRBV10-3	CAISPGVFNEQYF	TGTGCCATCAGCCCGGGGGTATTCAACGAGCAGTACTTC
medium-sized	-	TRBJ1-5	TRBV29-1	CSVGGDTSNQPQHF	TGCAGCGTCGGGGGGGACACGAGCAATCAGCCCCAGCATTTT
many	-	TRBJ2-3	TRBV27	CASSLTPGSTDTQYF	TGTGCCAGCAGTTTAACTCCCGGCAGCACAGATACGCAGTATTTT
many	-	TRBJ2-1	TRBV7-9	CASSRLRVTLDEQFF	TGTGCCAGCAGCCGACTCAGGGTTACATTGGATGAGCAGTTCTTC
many	TRBD2	TRBJ2-7	TRBV2	CASRRTSGRAYEQYF	TGTGCCAGCAGAAGGACTAGCGGGAGGGCCTACGAGCAGTACTTC
-	-	TRBJ1-1	TRBV7-9	CASSPVGEEAFF	TGTGCCAGCAGCCCAGTCGGGGAGGAAGCTTTCTTT
many	-	TRBJ1-2	TRBV4-1	CASSQEFNGYTF	TGCGCCAGCAGCCAAGAGTTCAATGGCTACACCTTC
many	-	TRBJ2-3	TRBV6-2/TRBV6-3	CASSPRLQIGTDTQYF	TGTGCCAGCAGCCCACGGTTACAGATCGGAACAGATACGCAGTATTTT
many	TRBD1	TRBJ1-5	TRBV2	CASRLTGPSNQPQHF	TGTGCCAGCAGACTGACAGGGCCTAGCAATCAGCCCCAGCATTTT